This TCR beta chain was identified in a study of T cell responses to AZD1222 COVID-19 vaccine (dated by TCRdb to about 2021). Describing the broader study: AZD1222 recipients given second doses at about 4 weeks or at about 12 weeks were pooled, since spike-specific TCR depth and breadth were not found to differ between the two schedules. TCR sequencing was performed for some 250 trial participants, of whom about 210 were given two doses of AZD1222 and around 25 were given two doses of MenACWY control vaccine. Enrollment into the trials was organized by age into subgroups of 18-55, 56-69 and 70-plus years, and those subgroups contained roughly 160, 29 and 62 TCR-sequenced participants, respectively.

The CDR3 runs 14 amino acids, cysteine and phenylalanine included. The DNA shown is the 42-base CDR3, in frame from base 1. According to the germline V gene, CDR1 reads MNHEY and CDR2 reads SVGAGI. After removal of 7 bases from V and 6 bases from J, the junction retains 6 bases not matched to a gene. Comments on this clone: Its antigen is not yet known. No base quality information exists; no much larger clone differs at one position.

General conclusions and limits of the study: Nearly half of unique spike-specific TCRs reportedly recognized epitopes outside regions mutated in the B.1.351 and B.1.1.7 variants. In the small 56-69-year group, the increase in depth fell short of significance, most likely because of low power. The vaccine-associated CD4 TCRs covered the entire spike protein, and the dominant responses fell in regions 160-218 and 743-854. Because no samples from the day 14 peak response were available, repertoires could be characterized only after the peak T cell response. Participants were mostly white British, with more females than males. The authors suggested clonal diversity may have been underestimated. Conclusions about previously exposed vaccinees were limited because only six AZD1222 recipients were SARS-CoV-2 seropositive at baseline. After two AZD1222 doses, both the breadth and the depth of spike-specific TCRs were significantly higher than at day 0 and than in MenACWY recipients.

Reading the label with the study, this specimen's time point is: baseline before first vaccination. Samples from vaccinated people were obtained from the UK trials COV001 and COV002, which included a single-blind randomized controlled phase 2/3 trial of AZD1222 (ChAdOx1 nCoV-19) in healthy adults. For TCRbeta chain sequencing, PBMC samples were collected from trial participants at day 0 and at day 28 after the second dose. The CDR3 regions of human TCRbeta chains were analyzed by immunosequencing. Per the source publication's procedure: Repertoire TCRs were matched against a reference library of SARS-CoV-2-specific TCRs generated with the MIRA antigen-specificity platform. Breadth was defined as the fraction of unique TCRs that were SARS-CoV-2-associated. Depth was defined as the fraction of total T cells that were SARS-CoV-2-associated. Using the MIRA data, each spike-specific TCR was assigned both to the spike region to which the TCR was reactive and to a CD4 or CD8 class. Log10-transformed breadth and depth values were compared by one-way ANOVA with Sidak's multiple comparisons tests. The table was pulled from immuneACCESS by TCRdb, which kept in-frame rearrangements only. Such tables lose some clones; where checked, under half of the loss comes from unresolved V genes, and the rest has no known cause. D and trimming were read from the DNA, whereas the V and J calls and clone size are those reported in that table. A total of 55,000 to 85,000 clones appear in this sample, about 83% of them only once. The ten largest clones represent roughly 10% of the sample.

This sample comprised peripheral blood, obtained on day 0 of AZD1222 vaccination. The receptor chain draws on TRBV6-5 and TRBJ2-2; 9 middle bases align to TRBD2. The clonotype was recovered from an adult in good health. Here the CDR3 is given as CASTREGWSGELFF. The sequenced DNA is TGTGCCAGCACGCGGGAGGGATGGTCCGGGGAGCTGTTTTTT.